This T cell receptor (beta chain) is drawn from a study of shared clonotypes between healthy human individuals. In the original workflow: Sequence data from immunoSEQ were junction-only and lacked quality scores; consequently, filtering differed. The data were produced by immunoSEQ multiplex PCR, yet TCRdb's version contains in-frame clones alone and is incomplete. Clone size and V and J calls were adopted from that table, with D and trimming inferred from the DNA. This sample carries approximately 110,000 clones, around 64% of them seen once, and the ten largest clones take 24%. Donors included only healthy HIV-negative adults lacking recent acute infections or vaccinations. This CDR3 is built from 16 residues. V was shortened by 5 bases and J by 0 bases, with 14 bases between the two germline ends. Germline V gene data show CDR1 as LNHDA and CDR2 as SQIVND (reference sequence).

This chain joins TRBV19 and TRBJ1-5; D possibly corresponds to TRBD1 (5 bases). The sample taken for sequencing was memory CD8+ T cells sorted from blood. Noted subset: CD45RO+ cells pooled with CCR7-negative TemRA cells. The clonotype comes from a woman aged 30 to 39 in good health. DNA for the CDR3: TGTGCCAGTAGTGCAGACAGCGAGTATAGCAATCAGCCCCAGCATTTT. Its translation is CASSADSEYSNQPQHF.